This T cell receptor (beta chain) was recorded in a study of shared clonotypes between healthy human individuals. The CDR3 is made up of 12 amino acids. Germline V gives CDR1 MDHEN, CDR2 SYDVKM. Deletions cut 2 bases from V and 6 bases from J, with 5 bases between. Every contributor of samples was a Caucasian grown-up residing in Nashville, Tennessee. With regard to this clone: The same CDR3 also results from other DNA sequences found in this sample.

Deep-level settings were used for running the assay. Tens of thousands of T cell genomes, or about 290 ng DNA, went into unsorted PBMC replicate PCRs. The table came from immunoSEQ multiplex PCR; TCRdb's copy has only in-frame clones and leaves some out. The data show roughly 490,000 clones, with over 60% seen just once and 10% to 15% held by the top ten. The clonotype comes from a woman aged 40 to 50 in good health. Some clones in this sample may be carry-over from other donors' samples. Material for sequencing was PBMCs. The J gene is TRBJ1-5, the V gene TRBV28; maybe TRBD1 (5 bases). The CDR3 DNA reads TGTGCCAGCAGTTTACAGGGTCAGCCCCAGCATTTT. Translated: CASSLQGQPQHF.